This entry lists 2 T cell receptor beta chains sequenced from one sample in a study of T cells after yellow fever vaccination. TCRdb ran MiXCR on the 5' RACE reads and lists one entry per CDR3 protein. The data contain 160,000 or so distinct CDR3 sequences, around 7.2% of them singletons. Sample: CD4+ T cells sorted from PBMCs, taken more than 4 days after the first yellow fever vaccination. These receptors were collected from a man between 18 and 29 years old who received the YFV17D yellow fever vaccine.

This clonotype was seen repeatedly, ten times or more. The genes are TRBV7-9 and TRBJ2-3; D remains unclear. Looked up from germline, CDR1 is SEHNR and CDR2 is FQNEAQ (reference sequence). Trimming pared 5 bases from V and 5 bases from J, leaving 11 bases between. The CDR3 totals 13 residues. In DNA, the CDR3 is TGTGCCAGCAGCCCTTATTCAGGAGATACGCAGTATTTT. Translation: CASSPYSGDTQYF.

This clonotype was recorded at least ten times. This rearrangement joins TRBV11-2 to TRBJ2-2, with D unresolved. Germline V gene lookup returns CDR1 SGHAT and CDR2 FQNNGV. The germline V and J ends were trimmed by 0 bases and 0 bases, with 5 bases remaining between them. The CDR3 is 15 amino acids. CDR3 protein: CASSLDTANTGELFF. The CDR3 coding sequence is TGTGCCAGCAGCTTAGATACAGCGAACACCGGGGAGCTGTTTTTT.